Shown below are 28 T cell receptor beta chains from a single sample sequenced in a study of blood T cell repertoires in COVID-19. Only in-frame clones appear in the TCRdb table, and some are missing; sequencing was by immunoSEQ multiplex PCR. The table lists roughly 150,000 clones, 65% to 90% of them singletons. Sequencing was performed on peripheral blood. All receptors derive from a man aged 45 to 65 with acute or convalescent COVID-19.

CDR3 nucleotide sequence: TGTGCCAGCAGACTTCGACAGGGTTCTCTATACGAGCAGTACTTC. As protein: CASRLRQGSLYEQYF. The V and J genes are TRBV2 and TRBJ2-7; 7 bases map to TRBD1. The germline V gene encodes CDR1 SNHLY and CDR2 FYNNEI. Germline trimming cut 6 bases from V and 4 bases from J; bases unmatched to any gene: 12. The CDR3 is made up of 15 amino acids.

The chain uses TRBV28 and TRBJ2-1; 7 bases map to TRBD2. The CDR3 spans 17 residues. Looked up from germline, CDR1 is MDHEN and CDR2 is SYDVKM. Trimming cost V 5 bases and J 0 bases; bases outside gene matches: 10. The CDR3 protein is CASSPPGTTYSYNEQFF. In DNA, the CDR3 is TGTGCCAGCAGTCCCCCCGGGACTACCTACTCCTACAATGAGCAGTTCTTC.

The chain carries TRBV19 and TRBJ2-6; D is undetermined. From germline, CDR1 is LNHDA and CDR2 SQIVND (reference sequence). CDR3 size: 17 residues. Trimming stripped 1 base from V and 0 bases from J, with 10 bases between. CDR3 nucleotides: TGTGCCAGTAGTATAGGTCAGGTGAACTCTGGGGCCAACGTCCTGACTTTC. It is translated as CASSIGQVNSGANVLTF.

This clone is a singleton in its sample. The chain uses TRBV10-3 and TRBJ1-1; 7 positions agree with TRBD1. Trimming cost V 6 bases and J 7 bases; bases outside gene matches: 11. This CDR3 is built from 14 residues. The V gene's germline CDR1 is ENHRY and CDR2 SYGVKD. The CDR3 DNA follows: TGTGCCATCAGCCCGACAGGGCGCTCTGGTGAAGCTTTCTTT. Protein product: CAISPTGRSGEAFF.

The gene calls are TRBV12-3 or TRBV12-4 and TRBJ1-2; D remains unclear. The CDR3 totals 13 residues. V gave up 5 bases and J gave up 3 bases, with 10 bases separating them. The CDR3 nucleotides read TGTGCCAGCAGTACGGGGATCGACTATGGCTACACCTTC. Translated, it gives CASSTGIDYGYTF.

V is TRBV5-5 and J is TRBJ2-7; D might be TRBD2 (6 bases). Trimming took 0 bases from V and 3 from J, leaving 13 bases between them. Per germline, CDR1 SGHKS and CDR2 YYEKEE (reference sequence). The CDR3 runs to 15 residues. CDR3 sequence (DNA): TGTGCCAGCAGCTTGGATATTACTAGCTACTACGAGCAGTACTTC. Protein product: CASSLDITSYYEQYF.

V gene TRBV5-4 combines with J gene TRBJ2-1; possibly TRBD1 for D (5 bases). The CDR3 is 16 residues long. The germline gives CDR1 SGHNT, CDR2 YYREEE (reference sequence). Between the trimmed V and J ends, which lost 0 bases and 6 bases, there was a span of 16 bases. The CDR3 DNA sequence: TGTGCCAGCAGCTTGGGGCAGGGTTGGAATAGCAATGAGCAGTTCTTC. It specifies CASSLGQGWNSNEQFF.

The gene calls are TRBV3-1 (or the pseudogene TRBV3-2) and TRBJ2-1, with 8 bases matching TRBD1. This CDR3 contains 16 residues. From germline, CDR1 is LGHDT and CDR2 YNNKEL (reference sequence). V trimming: 0 bases; J trimming: 8 bases; junction bases outside the gene matches: 9. This CDR3 reads CASSQDPSGGRDEQFF. CDR3 nucleotide sequence: TGTGCCAGCAGCCAAGATCCGTCAGGGGGCCGGGATGAGCAGTTCTTC.

The CDR3: CASSVDSAGGGADTQYF. CDR3 DNA sequence: TGTGCCAGCAGCGTAGATTCAGCGGGGGGTGGGGCAGATACGCAGTATTTT. The rearrangement uses TRBV9 and TRBJ2-3, with 9 bases identical to TRBD2. From germline, CDR1 is SGDLS and CDR2 YYNGEE. The CDR3 covers 17 residues. Trimming took 0 bases from V and 4 from J; bases not matched to a gene: 9.

The chain links TRBV9 to TRBJ1-3; tentative D call: TRBD1 (5 bases). Germline V gene data show CDR1 as SGDLS and CDR2 as YYNGEE. With 4 bases removed from V and 2 bases from J, the gap between germline ends came to 19 bases. The CDR3 runs to 17 residues. Written as DNA, the CDR3 is TGTGCCAGCAGCACCCAGGTGGACACCACGGCTGGAAACACCATATATTTT. It codes for CASSTQVDTTAGNTIYF. Full variable domain (remainder filled in from reference TRBV9 and TRBJ1-3): DSGVTQTPKHLITATGQRVTLRCSPRSGDLSVYWYQQSLDQGLQFLIQYYNGEERAKGNILERFSAQQFPDLHSELNLSSLELGDSALYFCASSTQVDTTAGNTIYFGEGSWLTVV.

This sequence joins TRBV2 and TRBJ1-6; 10 nucleotides match TRBD1. Germline V CDR1 and CDR2: SNHLY, FYNNEI. This CDR3 is 15 amino acids long. Germline trimming cut 4 bases from V and 4 bases from J; bases unmatched to any gene: 1. CDR3 in amino acids: CASSGQGAYNSPLHF. In nucleotides, the CDR3 is TGTGCCAGCAGTGGACAGGGGGCTTATAATTCACCCCTCCACTTT. The full variable domain, in which reference TRBV2 and TRBJ1-6 provide the parts outside the CDR3, is EPEVTQTPSHQVTQMGQEVILRCVPISNHLYFYWYRQILGQKVEFLVSFYNNEISEKSEIFDDQFSVERPDGSNFTLKIRSTKLEDSAMYFCASSGQGAYNSPLHFGNGTRLTVT.

The gene calls are TRBV4-1 and TRBJ2-5, with TRBD1 as a possible D gene (5 bases). Looked up from germline, CDR1 is MGHRA and CDR2 is YSYEKL. V was trimmed by 0 bases and J by 4 bases, leaving 21 bases between them. CDR3 length: 18 residues. The CDR3 reads CASSQDPGKGKAGETQYF. The CDR3 nucleotides read TGCGCCAGCAGCCAAGATCCAGGGAAGGGGAAAGCCGGAGAGACCCAGTACTTC.

The J gene is TRBJ1-2, the V gene TRBV6-1; 8 positions match TRBD1. J was trimmed by 11 bases and V by 0 bases; bases with no gene match: 5. The length of the CDR3 is 13 residues. The germline gives CDR1 MNHNS, CDR2 SASEGT. CDR3 sequence: CASSEAYRTGYTF. The CDR3 DNA reads TGTGCCAGCAGTGAAGCCTACCGGACAGGGTACACCTTC.

This chain connects TRBV7-9 to TRBJ1-1; D remains ambiguous. Germline V CDR1 and CDR2: SEHNR, FQNEAQ (reference sequence). The CDR3 extends over 14 amino acids. The V and J ends lost 1 base and 12 bases respectively, with 18 bases between them. In DNA form, the CDR3 reads TGTGCCAGCAGCTTAGATGCGGTAGCCTCCCGACCTTTCTTT. This translates into CASSLDAVASRPFF.

The chain employs TRBV20-1 and TRBJ1-1; D call uncertain. CDR3 length equals 10 residues. Germline CDR1 is DFQATT and CDR2 is SNEGSKA (reference sequence). Trimming removed 2 bases from V and 4 bases from J, with 2 bases in between. The CDR3, as DNA: TGCAGTGCTAGACTCACTGAAGCTTTCTTT. Its translation: CSARLTEAFF.

The chain is built from TRBV6-5 and TRBJ1-1, with D unclear. This CDR3 comprises 13 residues. CDR1 is MNHEY, CDR2 SVGAGI, per germline. Trimming took off 2 bases at V and 5 bases at J, with 9 bases between the two ends. CDR3: CASSYPRSTEAFF. CDR3 DNA: TGTGCCAGCAGTTACCCGAGAAGTACTGAAGCTTTCTTT.

The rearrangement links TRBV4-2 to TRBJ2-2; a weak D match, TRBD1 (5 bases). CDR3 length equals 15 residues. Per the germline V gene, CDR1 is LGHNA and CDR2 is YNFKEQ. V was shortened by 0 bases and J by 1 base, with 6 bases between the two germline ends. In DNA, the CDR3 is TGTGCCAGCAGCCAAGATCAGGGGAACACCGGGGAGCTGTTTTTT. This codes for CASSQDQGNTGELFF.

V usage is TRBV27 and J usage is TRBJ2-1; 8 bases agree with TRBD2. This CDR3 has 14 residues. Germline V gene lookup returns CDR1 MNHEY and CDR2 SMNVEV (reference sequence). The V segment lost 4 bases and the J segment 11 bases; nucleotides outside the gene matches: 10. CDR3 DNA sequence: TGTGCCAGCAGTTATCTACCCGGGGGGGGGCAGCAGTTCTTC. It translates to CASSYLPGGGQQFF.

The V and J genes are TRBV5-1 and TRBJ2-5; perhaps TRBD2 as D (5 bases). This CDR3 is built from 15 residues. Germline V gene sequence: CDR1 SGHRS, CDR2 YFSETQ. V was cut by 1 base and J by 1 base, with 11 bases left in between. The DNA of the CDR3 is TGCGCCAGCAGCTTGTTCGGGGAAGCCCAAGAGACCCAGTACTTC. As protein: CASSLFGEAQETQYF.

The J gene is TRBJ2-1, the V gene TRBV4-2; the match to TRBD2 covers 9 bases. The germline CDR1 and CDR2 sequences are LGHNA and YNFKEQ. Germline trimming cut 1 base from V and 8 bases from J; bases unmatched to any gene: 9. The CDR3 is made up of 16 amino acids. The CDR3 DNA follows: TGTGCCAGCAGCCAAGGAACGCGGGGGGGTATCGATGAGCAGTTCTTC. Its protein is CASSQGTRGGIDEQFF.

This clone was detected once. V and J are TRBV5-1 and TRBJ2-3; D remains ambiguous. Germline values: CDR1 SGHRS, CDR2 YFSETQ. Trimming took 2 bases from V and 5 from J, leaving 6 bases between them. The CDR3 extends over 12 amino acids. For the CDR3, the DNA is TGCGCCAGCAGCTTTTCCCGAGATACGCAGTATTTT. Residues: CASSFSRDTQYF. Looking up the rest from reference TRBV5-1 and TRBJ2-3 gives the full variable domain: KAGVTQTPRYLIKTRGQQVTLSCSPISGHRSVSWYQQTPGQGLQFLFEYFSETQRNKGNFPGRFSGRQFSNSRSEMNVSTLELGDSALYLCASSFSRDTQYFGPGTRLTVL.

The sample holds one count of this clone. This chain joins TRBV28 and TRBJ2-1; 7 nucleotides line up with TRBD2. This CDR3 has 12 residues. CDR1 is MDHEN, CDR2 SYDVKM, per germline. After removal of 1 base from V and 13 bases from J, the junction contained 4 bases not matched to a gene. CDR3 region: CASSLFGGSQFF. The CDR3 DNA is TGTGCCAGCAGTTTATTTGGCGGGAGCCAGTTCTTC.

The chain carries TRBV18 and TRBJ2-1, with 7 bases that match TRBD2. Per germline, CDR1 KGHSH and CDR2 LQKENI. This CDR3 region has 15 residues. J was trimmed by 7 bases and V by 1 base; bases with no gene match: 7. This CDR3 is CASSPLRGSGNEQFF. The CDR3 nucleotides are TGTGCCAGCTCACCACTGCGGGGGTCAGGTAATGAGCAGTTCTTC.

CDR3 amino acids: CAISPGIQETQYF. Written as DNA, the CDR3 is TGTGCCATTTCCCCAGGGATCCAAGAGACCCAGTACTTC. V usage is TRBV2 and J usage is TRBJ2-5, with D perhaps matching TRBD1 (5 bases). V was shortened by 10 bases and J by 1 base, with 13 bases between the two germline ends. The CDR3 is made up of 13 amino acids. Germline V CDR1 and CDR2: SNHLY, FYNNEI.

The table lists this clone with a count of one. CDR3 sequence (DNA): TGTGCCAGTAGTATGGGAGAGGACGAGCAGTACTTC. Protein sequence: CASSMGEDEQYF. This chain connects TRBV19 to TRBJ2-7, with D perhaps TRBD2 (5 bases). Germline-derived CDR1 and CDR2 are LNHDA and SQIVND (reference sequence). The CDR3 runs 12 residues. Between the trimmed V and J ends, which lost 3 bases and 5 bases, there was a span of 8 bases.

This chain links TRBV6-1 with TRBJ1-4, with 9 bases lining up with TRBD1. The germline CDR1 and CDR2 sequences are MNHNS and SASEGT. CDR3 size: 17 residues. Trimming took 3 bases from V and 4 from J; bases not matched to a gene: 9. CDR3 coding DNA: TGTGCCAGCAGTGAGACAGGGGGTCCCCGCGGTAATGAAAAACTGTTTTTT. Amino acids: CASSETGGPRGNEKLFF.

The chain carries TRBV10-3 and TRBJ1-2, with 10 bases aligning to TRBD1. The CDR3 sequence is 13 residues long. Trimming removed 10 bases from V and 4 bases from J; junction bases left unmatched: 6. From germline, CDR1 is ENHRY and CDR2 SYGVKD. CDR3 nucleotide sequence: TGTGCCAGCGAGGGACAGGGGAGCTATGGCTACACCTTC. As protein: CASEGQGSYGYTF.

The gene calls are TRBV7-9 and TRBJ2-1, with 9 bases identical to TRBD2. Germline V CDR1 and CDR2: SEHNR, FQNEAQ (reference sequence). V lost 8 bases, J lost 0 bases, and 5 bases stayed unmatched. This CDR3 has 15 amino acids. In nucleotides, the CDR3 is TGTGCCAGCGGATCTAGCGGGGCCTCCTACAATGAGCAGTTCTTC. Its translation is CASGSSGASYNEQFF.